A selection of T cell receptor beta chains follows, all from one sample in a study of beta chain features in type 1 diabetes. This table comes from immunoSEQ multiplex PCR, and its TCRdb copy is limited to in-frame clones, with some not included. The table includes 130,000 to 150,000 clones, under 60% detected once. Source material: Tregs from blood. The receptors shown here come from a man younger than 35 in good health. The CDR3 runs from the conserved cysteine through the conserved F or W. The D gene is left open where the match is weak. Rows may omit the clone size; those that give it use once, few, many or a size class.

V	J	size	D	CDR3	DNA
TRBV7-2	TRBJ2-4	few	-	CASSLVLARAKNIQYF	TGTGCCAGCAGCTTAGTGCTAGCCCGAGCCAAAAACATTCAGTACTTC
TRBV18	TRBJ1-2	-	-	CASSPPAGENYGYTF	TGTGCCAGCTCACCACCGGCAGGGGAAAACTATGGCTACACCTTC
TRBV6-1	TRBJ2-1	once	-	CASSEGTTNEQFF	TGTGCCAGCAGTGAGGGGACAACAAATGAGCAGTTCTTC
TRBV4-3	TRBJ1-2	-	TRBD1	CASSQVAGGNYGYTF	TGCGCCAGCAGCCAAGTCGCAGGGGGCAACTATGGCTACACCTTC
TRBV5-1	TRBJ2-5	-	-	CASSYGIKETQYF	TGCGCCAGCAGCTACGGGATTAAGGAGACCCAGTACTTC
TRBV6-5	TRBJ1-1	-	TRBD1	CASSRTGAEAFF	TGTGCCAGCAGTCGGACAGGCGCTGAAGCTTTCTTT
TRBV18	TRBJ1-1	-	-	CASSPGEALGPEAFF	TGTGCCAGCTCACCCGGGGAGGCCCTGGGACCTGAAGCTTTCTTT
TRBV5-1	TRBJ2-3	-	TRBD2	CASSPTSVPAVTQYF	TGCGCCAGCAGCCCTACTAGCGTACCTGCTGTGACGCAGTATTTT
TRBV16	TRBJ2-2	-	-	CASSQLASGELFF	TGTGCCAGCAGCCAATTAGCCTCCGGGGAGCTGTTTTTT
TRBV29-1	TRBJ1-2	few	TRBD1	CSAGTGVNGYTF	TGCAGCGCGGGGACAGGGGTGAATGGCTACACCTTC
TRBV6-5	TRBJ2-7	-	-	CASSLGTMSYEQYF	TGTGCCAGCAGCCTGGGGACAATGTCCTACGAGCAGTACTTC
TRBV19	TRBJ2-3	few	-	CASSISGQGTDTQYF	TGTGCCAGTAGTATAAGTGGGCAGGGCACAGATACGCAGTATTTT
TRBV5-1	TRBJ2-1	-	-	CASSLAPGNEQFF	TGCGCCAGCAGCTTGGCTCCGGGGAATGAGCAGTTCTTC
TRBV7-2	TRBJ1-5	once	-	CASSLTWAANQPQHF	TGTGCCAGCAGCTTAACTTGGGCAGCTAATCAGCCCCAGCATTTT
TRBV7-9	TRBJ2-3	-	-	CASSLYSGSGTDTQYF	TGTGCCAGCAGCTTATATAGTGGTAGCGGCACAGATACGCAGTATTTT
TRBV28	TRBJ1-2	-	-	CASSSRLGRGNYGYTF	TGTGCCAGCAGTTCCCGGTTAGGGCGGGGTAACTATGGCTACACCTTC
TRBV7-9	TRBJ1-4	few	-	CASSATGGLSEKLFF	TGTGCCAGCAGCGCAACGGGGGGGTTGAGTGAAAAACTGTTTTTT
TRBV7-2	TRBJ2-3	-	TRBD2	CASSSRLAGAHTQYF	TGTGCCAGCAGCTCGCGACTAGCGGGGGCCCATACGCAGTATTTT
TRBV7-9	TRBJ2-1	-	TRBD1	CASSLVGTGGDEQFF	TGTGCCAGCAGCTTAGTTGGGACAGGGGGCGATGAGCAGTTCTTC
TRBV19	TRBJ2-7	-	-	CASSIVGRFPYEQCF	TGTGCCAGTAGTATCGTGGGCAGATTCCCCTACGAGCAGTGCTTC
TRBV28	TRBJ2-4	few	TRBD1	CASSPTGAKNIQYF	TGTGCCAGCAGCCCGACAGGGGCCAAAAACATTCAGTACTTC
TRBV15	TRBJ2-7	-	-	CATSRDMGTPYEQYF	TGTGCCACCAGCAGAGATATGGGGACTCCCTACGAGCAGTACTTC
TRBV10-3	TRBJ2-5	-	TRBD2	CAIREGLAGGETQYF	TGTGCCATCAGGGAAGGACTAGCGGGGGGCGAGACCCAGTACTTC
TRBV7-2	TRBJ2-5	-	-	CASSLVSGETQYF	TGTGCCAGCAGCTTAGTATCGGGAGAGACCCAGTACTTC
TRBV28	TRBJ2-5	-	TRBD2	CASSRSGEQETQYF	TGTGCCAGCAGTCGTAGCGGGGAGCAAGAGACCCAGTACTTC
TRBV11-1	TRBJ1-1	-	-	CASSSRQDYTEAFF	TGTGCCAGCAGCTCGAGACAGGATTACACTGAAGCTTTCTTT
TRBV18	TRBJ1-1	-	-	CASSPPGGTEAFF	TGTGCCAGCTCACCGCCGGGAGGCACTGAAGCTTTCTTT
TRBV5-6	TRBJ2-6	-	TRBD2	CASSLYSSGRSGANVLTF	TGTGCCAGCAGCTTGTATTCTAGCGGGAGGTCTGGGGCCAACGTCCTGACTTTC
TRBV30	TRBJ1-5	-	-	CAWSGGGDQPQHF	TGTGCCTGGAGCGGGGGTGGGGATCAGCCCCAGCATTTT
TRBV28	TRBJ2-4	-	-	CASSYPGNLAKNIQYF	TGTGCCAGCAGTTACCCAGGGAACCTAGCCAAAAACATTCAGTACTTC
TRBV6-1	TRBJ2-3	few	TRBD2	CASSGMGAGVSDTQYF	TGTGCCAGCAGTGGTATGGGAGCGGGGGTTTCAGATACGCAGTATTTT
TRBV27	TRBJ1-2	-	-	CASRRGERGYTF	TGTGCCAGTCGTCGGGGGGAACGTGGCTACACCTTC
TRBV6-5	TRBJ1-2	-	TRBD1	CASTTGGGGYTF	TGTGCCAGCACCACAGGGGGCGGCGGCTACACCTTC
TRBV5-6	TRBJ2-2	-	-	CASSLVGGTGELFF	TGTGCCAGCAGCTTGGTCGGGGGCACCGGGGAGCTGTTTTTT
TRBV5-1	TRBJ2-2	once	-	CASGPRIGASAGELFF	TGCGCCAGCGGACCACGAATAGGGGCGAGCGCCGGGGAGCTGTTTTTT
TRBV28	TRBJ1-2	once	TRBD1	CASGQGINYGYTF	TGTGCCAGCGGACAGGGGATTAACTATGGCTACACCTTC
TRBV6-6	TRBJ1-5	-	-	CASRNGGQPQHF	TGTGCCAGCAGGAACGGGGGTCAGCCCCAGCATTTT
TRBV7-2	TRBJ2-7	-	-	CASSLARTGEQYF	TGTGCCAGCAGCTTAGCCCGGACTGGCGAGCAGTACTTC
TRBV7-3	TRBJ1-2	-	-	CASSLDSNYGYTF	TGTGCCAGCAGCTTAGACAGTAACTATGGCTACACCTTC
TRBV10-3	TRBJ2-1	-	TRBD1	CAISVKGALLYNEQFF	TGTGCCATCAGTGTCAAGGGGGCACTCTTATACAATGAGCAGTTCTTC
TRBV5-6	TRBJ1-2	few	TRBD1	CASRRTGVGYGYTF	TGTGCCAGCAGGAGGACAGGGGTCGGTTATGGCTACACCTTC
TRBV5-1	TRBJ2-3	-	TRBD1	CASSAATGDTDTQYF	TGCGCCAGCAGCGCCGCTACAGGGGACACAGATACGCAGTATTTT
TRBV7-3	TRBJ2-1	few	TRBD2	CASSLDVAGEQFF	TGTGCCAGCAGCTTAGATGTAGCGGGTGAGCAGTTCTTC
TRBV7-2	TRBJ1-1	-	-	CASSLVRRGRPEAFF	TGTGCCAGCAGCTTAGTTCGCAGGGGAAGGCCTGAAGCTTTCTTT
TRBV19	TRBJ2-1	-	TRBD2	CASSILGLAGGNEQFF	TGTGCCAGTAGTATTTTGGGGCTAGCGGGGGGAAATGAGCAGTTCTTC
TRBV28	TRBJ1-1	-	TRBD1	CASRTSGQGIPNTEAFF	TGTGCCAGCAGAACCTCGGGACAGGGGATTCCGAACACTGAAGCTTTCTTT